This T cell receptor (beta chain) was retrieved from a study of CD8+ T cells in alopecia areata. For the study at large: At a dose of 5 to 10 mg twice daily, oral tofacitinib was given to treated patients. Study results and limitations: In lesional scalp, particularly from alopecia totalis/universalis, clonality was higher than in normal scalp.

Treatment given: oral pan-JAK inhibitor, 5-10 mg twice daily. Both CD4+ and CD8+ T cells were separated by sorting PBMCs. Investigators isolated RNA and reverse transcribed it into cDNA to act as the sequencing template. Assay: immunoSEQ multiplex PCR; the TCRdb copy retains only in-frame clones and omits some. The sample carries about 210,000 clones, more than 45% recorded once. With regard to this clone: Its antigen is currently unknown.

This clonotype was obtained from a human donor with alopecia areata. This sample comprised CD4+ T cells sorted from blood, obtained at week 4, from a patient treated with tofacitinib.

In DNA form, the CDR3 reads TGCAGCGCTTACTTAAACACTGAAGCTTTCTTT. It yields the protein CSAYLNTEAFF. The chain uses TRBV29-1 and TRBJ1-1; D gene uncertain. Germline CDR1 and CDR2: SQVTM and ANQGSEA. With 7 bases removed from V and 2 bases from J, the gap between germline ends came to 8 bases. The CDR3 totals 11 residues. The full variable domain, its missing parts supplied by reference TRBV29-1 and TRBJ1-1, is SAVISQKPSRDICQRGTSLTIQCQVDSQVTMMFWYRQQPGQSLTLIATANQGSEATYESGFVIDKFPISRPNLTFSTLTVSNMSPEDSSIYLCSAYLNTEAFFGQGTRLTVV.